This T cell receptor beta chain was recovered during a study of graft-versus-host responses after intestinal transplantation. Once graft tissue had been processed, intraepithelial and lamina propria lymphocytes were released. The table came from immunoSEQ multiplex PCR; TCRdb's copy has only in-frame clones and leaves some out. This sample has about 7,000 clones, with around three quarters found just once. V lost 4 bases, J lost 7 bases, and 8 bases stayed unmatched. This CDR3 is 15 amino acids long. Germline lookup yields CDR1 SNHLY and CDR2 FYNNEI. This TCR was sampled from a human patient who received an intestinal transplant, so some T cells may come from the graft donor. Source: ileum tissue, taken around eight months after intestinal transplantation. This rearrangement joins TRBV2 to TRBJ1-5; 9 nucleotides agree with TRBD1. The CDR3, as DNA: TGTGCCAGCAGTGGGGGGACAGGGCAACGGCAGCCCCAGCATTTT. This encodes CASSGGTGQRQPQHF.